The rows below give T cell receptor beta chains drawn from one sample of a study of T cells in Graves' hyperthyroidism and ophthalmopathy. Each CDR3 protein is one row after TCRdb ran MiXCR on the multiplex PCR reads. Of some 600,000 distinct CDR3 sequences in the sample, more than 45% are singletons; the top ten hold roughly 8.2%. Sequenced input: peripheral blood or thyroid tissue (not recorded which). These receptors came from a woman aged 18-29 years with Graves' hyperthyroidism. Each CDR3 is given with its conserved first and last residue. The order of the fields is CDR3 DNA, CDR3 protein, J gene, clone size, D gene, V gene. A D gene is named only where the DNA matches it firmly. Not all rows give a size; the values are once, few, many and, for expanded clones, a class.

TGTGCCACCAGTGAGACAGGGACTAGCGGGAGAGGCGAGCAGTACTTC,CATSETGTSGRGEQYF,TRBJ2-7,-,TRBD2,TRBV24-1
TGTGCCAGCTCACCGGTCCCCGGCAGGGGGGATTCACCCCTCCACTTT,CASSPVPGRGDSPLHF,TRBJ1-6,-,TRBD1,TRBV18
TGTGCCAGCAGCGTAGACGTGGAATTGGAGACCCAGTACTTC,CASSVDVELETQYF,TRBJ2-5,-,-,TRBV9
TGCAGCGTTGCGGGGGGCCACGGGGAGACCCAGTACTTC,CSVAGGHGETQYF,TRBJ2-5,-,-,TRBV29-1
TGCAGTGCTAGAGATACGGGTCCACAGAACACTGAAGCTTTCTTT,CSARDTGPQNTEAFF,TRBJ1-1,-,-,TRBV20-1
TGCAGTGCTAGGGGGACAGGGGGCGATGGCTACACCTTC,CSARGTGGDGYTF,TRBJ1-2,-,TRBD1,TRBV20-1
TGTGCCAGCAGCGACTTGGGAGGACGGTCGAACTCCTACGAGCAGTACTTC,CASSDLGGRSNSYEQYF,TRBJ2-7,-,-,TRBV7-9
TGTGCCGGATGGGAACGGGCCGAGAACACTGAAGCTTTCTTT,CAGWERAENTEAFF,TRBJ1-1,-,-,TRBV7-6
TGTGCCAGTACCTTAGCGGGAGGGGCCTACGAGCAGTACTTC,CASTLAGGAYEQYF,TRBJ2-7,-,TRBD2,TRBV2
TGTGCCAGCAGTCCCAGACCGACGTCTAGGGTACGACGGTCTAACTATGGCTACACCTTC,CASSPRPTSRVRRSNYGYTF,TRBJ1-2,few,-,TRBV2
TGTGCCAGTAGTACCTCCACAGGGATTGCGCAGTACTTC,CASSTSTGIAQYF,TRBJ2-7,many,-,TRBV19
TGCAGCCTAGGGACACGCCGAGGCTACACCTTC,CSLGTRRGYTF,TRBJ1-2,-,-,TRBV29-1
TGTGCCAGCAGCAAGGAATCCGGAAACACCATATATTTT,CASSKESGNTIYF,TRBJ1-3,-,-,TRBV7-9
TGCAGTGTCACCGGGGGGGGGACAGGAAACACCATATATTTT,CSVTGGGTGNTIYF,TRBJ1-3,-,-,TRBV20-1
TGCAGCGTCTCTACGAACACTGAAGCTTTCTTT,CSVSTNTEAFF,TRBJ1-1,many,-,TRBV29-1
TGTGCCAGCAGTTTTAGGACAGATGGGACTGAAGCTTTCTTT,CASSFRTDGTEAFF,TRBJ1-1,-,-,TRBV7-9
TGCGCCAGCAGTCCTACCGGACAGGGGTCGGACACCATATATTTT,CASSPTGQGSDTIYF,TRBJ1-3,few,TRBD1,TRBV7-9
TGTGCCAGCAGTGAAGCCGGGACTAGCGTATCCGAGCAGTACTTC,CASSEAGTSVSEQYF,TRBJ2-7,many,TRBD2,TRBV24-1
TGCGCCAGCAGCCAATGGGGCAGCGCAAGCTCCTACGAGCAGTACTTC,CASSQWGSASSYEQYF,TRBJ2-7,-,-,TRBV4-3
TGTGCCACCAGTGACCCAGGGGGCACTGGTCAGCCCCAGCATTTT,CATSDPGGTGQPQHF,TRBJ1-5,many,TRBD1,TRBV24-1
TGCGCCAGCAGCCAAGGACCTGGCGGGGAGCTGTTTTTT,CASSQGPGGELFF,TRBJ2-2,-,-,TRBV7-9
TGTGCCAGCAGCCAAGGGGGGGGGGGAGCTTTCTTT,CASSQGGGGAFF,TRBJ1-1,-,-,TRBV7-2
TGTGCCAGCAGCTTAACAGGGGGCCTCTATGGCTACACCTTC,CASSLTGGLYGYTF,TRBJ1-2,few,TRBD1,TRBV7-8
TGTGCCATCAGTGAGTCACTCGGGGCGACACACTCCAATGGAAACACCATATATTTT,CAISESLGATHSNGNTIYF,TRBJ1-3,many,-,TRBV10-3
TGTGCCAGCAGCTTAGGGGAAAGGGGCGAGCAGTACTTC,CASSLGERGEQYF,TRBJ2-7,many,-,TRBV7-8
TGTGCCAGCCGCACAGGGTTGAGGAAAGAGACCCAGTACTTC,CASRTGLRKETQYF,TRBJ2-5,many,-,TRBV2
TGCAGCGTTAGTAGGACAGGGTGGAACTATGGGGCCAACGTCCTGACTTTC,CSVSRTGWNYGANVLTF,TRBJ2-6,-,TRBD1,TRBV29-1
TGTGCCAGCAGTTTAAGGGACAGCCAACTTCCCACCTTC,CASSLRDSQLPTF,TRBJ1-2,-,TRBD1,TRBV12-3/TRBV12-4
TGTGCCAGCAGTGCTATGGACTTATCAGGAGATACGCAGTATTTT,CASSAMDLSGDTQYF,TRBJ2-3,-,-,TRBV2
TGCGCCAGCAGTGACTCGGATAGCTACACCTTC,CASSDSDSYTF,TRBJ1-2,many,-,TRBV10-2
TGCAGCGCCGGCCGTAATGAAAAACTGTTTTTT,CSAGRNEKLFF,TRBJ1-4,many,-,TRBV29-1
TGTGCCAGCTCCAGGGACAGACACTCTGGGGCCAACGTCCTGACTTTC,CASSRDRHSGANVLTF,TRBJ2-6,few,TRBD1,TRBV6-1
TGTGCCAGCAGCTCGGCTGGCAGGGCTCAGCCCCAGCATTTT,CASSSAGRAQPQHF,TRBJ1-5,many,-,TRBV7-8
TGTGCCAGCAGAACCGGGAAATTGAAGGAAAAACTGTTTTTT,CASRTGKLKEKLFF,TRBJ1-4,-,-,TRBV2
TGCAGTGCTAGCGCAGGGCAGGCGACCCAGTACTTC,CSASAGQATQYF,TRBJ2-5,many,-,TRBV20-1
TGTGCCAGCAGCTTTCAGGGGGACCTAAACTATGGCTACACCTTC,CASSFQGDLNYGYTF,TRBJ1-2,-,TRBD1,TRBV9
TGTGCCAGCAGGGGGTGGAATCAGCCCCAGCATTTT,CASRGWNQPQHF,TRBJ1-5,-,-,TRBV9
TGTGCCAGCAGCCAGAACAGGTTCACCTATAATTCACCCCTCCACTTT,CASSQNRFTYNSPLHF,TRBJ1-6,-,-,TRBV6-5
TGCAGTGCCGATCGACAGGCGGGAGGGACTGAAGCTTTCTTT,CSADRQAGGTEAFF,TRBJ1-1,-,-,TRBV20-1
TGTGCCAGCAGTGGTGTAAGTGGACCCGCACCCCAGCATTTT,CASSGVSGPAPQHF,TRBJ1-5,many,-,TRBV2
TGTGCCAGCAGCCTGACAGGGGGCGGGTCTGGGGCCAACGTCCTGACTTTC,CASSLTGGGSGANVLTF,TRBJ2-6,few,TRBD1,TRBV6-1
TGTGCCACCAGTGATTTTGGCCAGTCGTCCGGCTACACCTTC,CATSDFGQSSGYTF,TRBJ1-2,many,-,TRBV24-1
TGTGCCAGCAGCCCAAACTGGGGGGCTGGGGCCAACGTCCTGACTTTC,CASSPNWGAGANVLTF,TRBJ2-6,few,-,TRBV9
TGTGCCAGCAGTGACCCTGGGCGGGACAGGGGAACCTACGAGCAGTACTTC,CASSDPGRDRGTYEQYF,TRBJ2-7,-,TRBD1,TRBV25-1
TGCGCCAGCAGCCTTGATCGCCTCGTGCCCACTGAAGCTTTCTTT,CASSLDRLVPTEAFF,TRBJ1-1,-,-,TRBV10-2
TGCAGCGTTGACCTGGGGAGGAACACTGAAGCTTTCTTT,CSVDLGRNTEAFF,TRBJ1-1,many,-,TRBV29-1
TGTGCCAGTCGCAGGGGCCTGTACACTGAAGCTTTCTTT,CASRRGLYTEAFF,TRBJ1-1,few,-,TRBV7-9
TGCAGTGCTGGGAGAACCCTCTACGAGCAGTACTTC,CSAGRTLYEQYF,TRBJ2-7,few,-,TRBV20-1